This T cell receptor beta chain appears in the sequencing data of a study of T-cell reconstitution after alpha-beta-depleted transplantation in children. Overall study results and limits: Several hundred expanded graft clones reportedly supplied alpha-beta T cells about two months after transplant. Among T cells one year after transplant, newly produced cells accounted for most counts and diversity. At day 60, the high TCRbeta diversity found in some patients originated from recipient T cells and thymic progenitors that had survived.

This clonotype was detected ten times or more. Its antigen is as yet unknown. This CDR3 comprises 14 residues. CDR1 is SEHNR and CDR2 is FQNEAQ in the germline V gene (reference sequence). V lost 2 bases to trimming and J lost 0 bases, with 8 bases between them. A TCRbeta library incorporating unique molecular identifiers was prepared. TCRdb itself ran the PCR reads through MiXCR, one entry per CDR3 protein. This table holds around 270,000 distinct CDR3 sequences, less than 9.5% found once. The sample consisted of peripheral blood, taken 360 days after TCRalphabeta/CD19-depleted stem cell transplant. The chain links TRBV7-9 to TRBJ2-7; D gene unclear. This sequence was found in a female patient aged 2 to 10 who had a stem cell transplant for Fanconi anemia, so the T cells may come from the graft donor. The CDR3, as DNA: TGTGCCAGCAGCTTATCGGCAAGCTCCTACGAGCAGTACTTC. Residues: CASSLSASSYEQYF.